These 8 T cell receptor beta chains were sequenced from one sample in a study of blood T cell repertoires in COVID-19. Profiled with immunoSEQ multiplex PCR; TCRdb holds only in-frame clones, not every one. The sample has approximately 64,000 clones; more than 75% are singletons. The specimen sequenced was peripheral blood. All receptors come from an older woman with acute or convalescent COVID-19.

V usage is TRBV6-5 and J usage is TRBJ1-2; 7 bases fit TRBD1. The trim removed 4 bases at V and 9 bases at J, leaving 11 bases unmatched. The CDR3 sequence is 14 residues long. Looked up from germline, CDR1 is MNHEY and CDR2 is SVGAGI. The CDR3 bases are TGTGCCAGCAGTTGGAACGAGGGGGCGGATCGCTACACCTTC. Encoded protein: CASSWNEGADRYTF.

This chain connects TRBV19 to TRBJ2-7; D is possibly TRBD2 (6 bases). This CDR3 has 13 amino acids. The ends were cut back, 5 bases at V and 2 bases at J, with 10 bases in the middle. Germline loops: CDR1 LNHDA, CDR2 SQIVND (reference sequence). DNA for the CDR3: TGTGCCAGTAGTTCGAGCGGGCCCTACGAGCAGTACTTC. As protein: CASSSSGPYEQYF. Looking up the rest from reference TRBV19 and TRBJ2-7 gives the full variable domain: DGGITQSPKYLFRKEGQNVTLSCEQNLNHDAMYWYRQDPGQGLRLIYYSQIVNDFQKGDIAEGYSVSREKKESFPLTVTSAQKNPTAFYLCASSSSGPYEQYFGPGTRLTVT.

The chain employs TRBV5-8 and TRBJ2-1; TRBD2 agrees at 8 bases. CDR1 SGHTS and CDR2 YDEGEE come from the germline V gene. J lost 1 base, V lost 4 bases, and 4 bases had no gene match. There are 15 residues in the CDR3. The CDR3 sequence is CASSPGLASYNEQFF. The CDR3 coding sequence is TGTGCCAGCAGCCCAGGACTAGCTTCCTACAATGAGCAGTTCTTC.

The chain is built from TRBV7-2 and TRBJ2-5; TRBD1 aligns across 10 bases. The CDR3 is made up of 18 amino acids. Germline-derived CDR1 and CDR2 are SGHTA and FQGNSA. Trimming removed 5 bases from V and 5 bases from J; junction bases left unmatched: 17. In nucleotides, the CDR3 is TGTGCCAGCAGCCCCACGGGACAGGGGATTTCTAGTACGGAGACCCAGTACTTC. It is translated as CASSPTGQGISSTETQYF.

The V and J genes are TRBV2 and TRBJ1-5, with TRBD1 matching over 8 bases. CDR1 is SNHLY and CDR2 is FYNNEI in the germline V gene. After removal of 5 bases from V and 6 bases from J, the junction contained 9 bases not matched to a gene. CDR3 length: 15 residues. CDR3 loop: CASSQDRVGGQPQHF. CDR3 nucleotides: TGTGCCAGCAGTCAGGACAGGGTAGGCGGTCAGCCCCAGCATTTT. The complete variable domain, with remaining parts taken from reference TRBV2 and TRBJ1-5, reads EPEVTQTPSHQVTQMGQEVILRCVPISNHLYFYWYRQILGQKVEFLVSFYNNEISEKSEIFDDQFSVERPDGSNFTLKIRSTKLEDSAMYFCASSQDRVGGQPQHFGDGTRLSIL.

The rearrangement joins TRBV5-1 to TRBJ2-3; weak D call: TRBD1 (6 bases). V shed 6 bases and J shed 2 bases, with 19 bases lying between them. Germline V gene data show CDR1 as SGHRS and CDR2 as YFSETQ. The CDR3 sequence is 16 residues long. The CDR3 reads CASMAATGLTTDTQYF. CDR3 nucleotide sequence: TGCGCCAGCATGGCAGCGACAGGCCTCACCACAGATACGCAGTATTTT.

The chain links TRBV5-5 to TRBJ1-5; D remains unclear. The germline V gene encodes CDR1 SGHKS and CDR2 YYEKEE (reference sequence). The CDR3 runs 13 residues. V lost 0 bases and J 4 bases, leaving 5 bases between the germline ends. CDR3: CASSLGSNQPQHF. DNA for the CDR3: TGTGCCAGCAGCTTGGGTTCTAATCAGCCCCAGCATTTT.

This chain uses TRBV24-1 with TRBJ1-4; a possible D gene is TRBD1 (6 bases). Germline CDR1 and CDR2: KGHDR and SFDVKD. CDR3 size: 18 residues. The V end was cut by 1 base, the J end by 3 bases, with 17 bases between. The CDR3 DNA is TGTGCCACCAGTGATTTTAGGGGAACGGACAGCCCTAATGAAAAACTGTTTTTT. Encoded protein: CATSDFRGTDSPNEKLFF.